This T cell receptor (beta chain) was observed in a study of blood T cells in healthy people across ages. Remarks on this clonotype: Its antigen is not known.

Primers used in a second PCR of about 7 to 12 cycles were a sample-barcoded 5' primer and a J-beta primer mix. TCRdb independently ran MiXCR on the 5' RACE reads; one entry per CDR3 protein. The table shows 1,300,000 or so distinct CDR3 sequences, with around 55% occurring only once. A minimum of 5 micrograms of total RNA was extracted per sample. This CDR3 has 19 residues. Germline CDR1 LGHNA, CDR2 YNFKEQ. V gave up 1 base and J gave up 3 bases; unmatched junction bases: 12. Study-level results: Donor CMV status, an unknown factor, possibly confounded changes in expanded clonotypes. Strongly correlated with naive T cell percentage was TCR beta diversity.

Sequencing was performed on blood. The chain carries TRBV4-2 and TRBJ2-3, with 11 bases that match TRBD2. The sequence came from a man between 18 and 29 years old in good health. The CDR3 spells CASSQALDLAGGQTDTQYF. Written as DNA, the CDR3 is TGTGCCAGCAGCCAAGCGTTGGACTTAGCGGGGGGGCAAACAGATACGCAGTATTTT.